The T cell receptor (beta chain) described here comes from a study of shared clonotypes between healthy human individuals. The CDR3 length is 14 residues. From germline, CDR1 is SGHVS and CDR2 FNYEAQ. Trimming left V 1 base short and J 4 bases short, with 9 bases between. The repertoire was sequenced with immunoSEQ multiplex PCR; TCRdb's copy has only in-frame clones and lacks some. Among 850,000 to 1,200,000 clones listed, roughly 80% were seen once. Each of the donors was a healthy adult who was HIV-negative and had not had a recent acute infection or vaccination. The donors, all of them Caucasian adults, lived in Nashville, Tennessee. In the CD4+ fraction, cells were divided into CD45RA+ naive and CD45RA-negative memory subsets.

Sequences were obtained from memory CD4+ T cells sorted from blood. Subset noted: CD45RA-negative fraction. The sequence was collected from a man aged 18 to 29 in good health. This chain uses TRBV7-6 with TRBJ2-3; D unclear. CDR3 bases: TGTGCCAGCAGCTTAGTCGTTCTGGCAGATACGCAGTATTTT. It translates to CASSLVVLADTQYF.